The next 13 T cell receptor beta chains were all read from a single sample in a study of blood T cell repertoires in COVID-19. Assay: immunoSEQ multiplex PCR; the TCRdb copy retains only in-frame clones and omits some. Of approximately 63,000 clones in the sample, over 75% are singletons; the top ten hold 4.5% to 5.5%. Sequenced input: peripheral blood. The origin of the receptors is an older man in a cohort sampled during active COVID-19.

The chain couples TRBV27 to TRBJ1-2, with TRBD1 matching over 8 bases. Losses at the gene ends were 5 bases for V and 8 bases for J; bases not matched to a gene: 4. CDR3 size: 12 residues. The germline CDR1 and CDR2 sequences are MNHEY and SMNVEV (reference sequence). Here the CDR3 reads CASSNYRGGYTF. CDR3 bases: TGTGCCAGCAGTAACTACAGGGGGGGCTACACCTTC.

The CDR3 DNA reads TGTGCCACCAGCAGGGTACTAGCGGGAGGCGGAGAGCAGTACTTC. It translates to CATSRVLAGGGEQYF. This chain links TRBV15 with TRBJ2-7, with 12 bases fitting TRBD2. The CDR3 consists of 15 residues. V shed 3 bases, J shed 7 bases, and the junction held 7 bases outside the gene matches. Germline CDR1 reads LNHNV; CDR2 reads YYDKDF (reference sequence).

The CDR3 nucleotides are TGTGCCAGCAGCCAAGCTAGCAGGAGGGCCGGTGAGCAGTTCTTC. It specifies CASSQASRRAGEQFF. The chain couples TRBV4-2 to TRBJ2-1, with D tentatively TRBD2 (6 bases). Germline-derived CDR1 and CDR2 are LGHNA and YNFKEQ. The CDR3 consists of 15 residues. Between the trimmed V and J ends, which lost 1 base and 9 bases, there was a span of 16 bases.

This sequence joins TRBV4-3 and TRBJ2-7, with D tentatively TRBD1 (5 bases). Germline V gene data show CDR1 as LGHNA and CDR2 as YSLEER. Trimming removed 0 bases from V and 5 bases from J, with 14 bases in between. The CDR3 loop spans 15 amino acids. DNA for the CDR3: TGCGCCAGCAGCCAAGAAGCAGGGTCTCGGAACGAGCAGTACTTC. Translated: CASSQEAGSRNEQYF.

The V call is TRBV18, the J call TRBJ1-1; D perhaps matches TRBD1 (5 bases). CDR1 is KGHSH and CDR2 is LQKENI in the germline V gene. This CDR3 contains 16 residues. The V gene lost 2 bases and the J gene lost 1 base, with 14 bases spanning the gap. CDR3 protein: CASSPTGLTGNTEAFF. For the CDR3, the DNA is TGTGCCAGCTCACCAACAGGCCTGACTGGGAACACTGAAGCTTTCTTT.

The chain links TRBV3-1 (or the pseudogene TRBV3-2) to TRBJ2-7, with TRBD2 as a possible D gene (5 bases). Trimming took 5 bases from V and 2 from J, leaving 16 bases between them. This CDR3 is built from 15 residues. The germline gives CDR1 LGHDT, CDR2 YNNKEL (reference sequence). The CDR3, as DNA: TGTGCCAGCAGCGAGACCGGGAATCCTACCTACGAGCAGTACTTC. Translating it yields CASSETGNPTYEQYF.

V is TRBV30 and J is TRBJ2-1, with D hard to call. Germline V gene sequence: CDR1 GTSNPN, CDR2 SVGIG (reference sequence). V was trimmed by 3 bases and J by 7 bases, leaving 4 bases between them. This CDR3 region has 10 residues. In DNA form, the CDR3 reads TGTGCCTGGAGCCGTAATGAGCAGTTCTTC. Translating it yields CAWSRNEQFF.

The rearrangement uses TRBV7-9 and TRBJ1-1; 12 bases line up with TRBD1. V was clipped by 5 bases and J by 6 bases; unmatched bases: 7. The CDR3 sequence is 15 residues long. The V gene's germline CDR1 is SEHNR and CDR2 FQNEAQ (reference sequence). The CDR3 sequence: CASSASGQGAAEAFF. As DNA, the CDR3 is TGTGCCAGCAGCGCATCGGGACAGGGGGCAGCTGAAGCTTTCTTT.

The J gene is TRBJ1-6, the V gene TRBV3-1 (or the pseudogene TRBV3-2); D gene unclear. CDR1 LGHDT and CDR2 YNNKEL come from the germline V gene (reference sequence). With 0 bases removed from V and 14 bases from J, the gap between germline ends came to 11 bases. This CDR3 contains 13 residues. As DNA, the CDR3 is TGTGCCAGCAGCCAAGATTGGAGGAACACCCTCCACTTT. Protein sequence: CASSQDWRNTLHF.

V and J are TRBV6-1 and TRBJ1-2; 10 bases fit TRBD1. CDR1 is MNHNS and CDR2 is SASEGT in the germline V gene. The CDR3 covers 15 residues. V gave up 3 bases and J gave up 2 bases; unmatched junction bases: 3. The CDR3 region has the DNA TGTGCCAGCAGTGATGGGACAGGGGTCAACTATGGCTACACCTTC. Translation: CASSDGTGVNYGYTF.

The CDR3 DNA follows: TGTGCCAGCAGCCCCCCACAAACAGGTGGTTCACCCCTCCACTTT. Protein sequence: CASSPPQTGGSPLHF. This chain uses TRBV5-8 with TRBJ1-6, with D possibly TRBD1 on 5 matching bases. V dropped 4 bases and J dropped 9 bases, with 17 bases sitting between them. This CDR3 contains 15 residues. Germline assignment: CDR1 SGHTS and CDR2 YDEGEE.

V is TRBV2 and J is TRBJ1-5, with 11 bases fitting TRBD1. Trimming took 7 bases from V and 7 from J; bases not matched to a gene: 9. CDR3 size: 15 residues. Looked up from germline, CDR1 is SNHLY and CDR2 is FYNNEI. The CDR3 is CASTQMGTGGQPQHF. CDR3 DNA: TGTGCCAGCACTCAAATGGGGACAGGGGGGCAGCCCCAGCATTTT. The variable domain in full, completed from reference TRBV2 and TRBJ1-5, reads EPEVTQTPSHQVTQMGQEVILRCVPISNHLYFYWYRQILGQKVEFLVSFYNNEISEKSEIFDDQFSVERPDGSNFTLKIRSTKLEDSAMYFCASTQMGTGGQPQHFGDGTRLSIL.

A single count supports this clone. DNA for the CDR3: TGTGCCAGCAGCGCCCGGACAGGGGGGACAGATACGCAGTATTTT. This sequence encodes CASSARTGGTDTQYF. This rearrangement joins TRBV9 to TRBJ2-3, with 10 bases lining up with TRBD1. The CDR3 is 15 residues long. CDR1 and CDR2 from the germline V gene are SGDLS and YYNGEE. J was trimmed by 3 bases and V by 3 bases; bases with no gene match: 4.